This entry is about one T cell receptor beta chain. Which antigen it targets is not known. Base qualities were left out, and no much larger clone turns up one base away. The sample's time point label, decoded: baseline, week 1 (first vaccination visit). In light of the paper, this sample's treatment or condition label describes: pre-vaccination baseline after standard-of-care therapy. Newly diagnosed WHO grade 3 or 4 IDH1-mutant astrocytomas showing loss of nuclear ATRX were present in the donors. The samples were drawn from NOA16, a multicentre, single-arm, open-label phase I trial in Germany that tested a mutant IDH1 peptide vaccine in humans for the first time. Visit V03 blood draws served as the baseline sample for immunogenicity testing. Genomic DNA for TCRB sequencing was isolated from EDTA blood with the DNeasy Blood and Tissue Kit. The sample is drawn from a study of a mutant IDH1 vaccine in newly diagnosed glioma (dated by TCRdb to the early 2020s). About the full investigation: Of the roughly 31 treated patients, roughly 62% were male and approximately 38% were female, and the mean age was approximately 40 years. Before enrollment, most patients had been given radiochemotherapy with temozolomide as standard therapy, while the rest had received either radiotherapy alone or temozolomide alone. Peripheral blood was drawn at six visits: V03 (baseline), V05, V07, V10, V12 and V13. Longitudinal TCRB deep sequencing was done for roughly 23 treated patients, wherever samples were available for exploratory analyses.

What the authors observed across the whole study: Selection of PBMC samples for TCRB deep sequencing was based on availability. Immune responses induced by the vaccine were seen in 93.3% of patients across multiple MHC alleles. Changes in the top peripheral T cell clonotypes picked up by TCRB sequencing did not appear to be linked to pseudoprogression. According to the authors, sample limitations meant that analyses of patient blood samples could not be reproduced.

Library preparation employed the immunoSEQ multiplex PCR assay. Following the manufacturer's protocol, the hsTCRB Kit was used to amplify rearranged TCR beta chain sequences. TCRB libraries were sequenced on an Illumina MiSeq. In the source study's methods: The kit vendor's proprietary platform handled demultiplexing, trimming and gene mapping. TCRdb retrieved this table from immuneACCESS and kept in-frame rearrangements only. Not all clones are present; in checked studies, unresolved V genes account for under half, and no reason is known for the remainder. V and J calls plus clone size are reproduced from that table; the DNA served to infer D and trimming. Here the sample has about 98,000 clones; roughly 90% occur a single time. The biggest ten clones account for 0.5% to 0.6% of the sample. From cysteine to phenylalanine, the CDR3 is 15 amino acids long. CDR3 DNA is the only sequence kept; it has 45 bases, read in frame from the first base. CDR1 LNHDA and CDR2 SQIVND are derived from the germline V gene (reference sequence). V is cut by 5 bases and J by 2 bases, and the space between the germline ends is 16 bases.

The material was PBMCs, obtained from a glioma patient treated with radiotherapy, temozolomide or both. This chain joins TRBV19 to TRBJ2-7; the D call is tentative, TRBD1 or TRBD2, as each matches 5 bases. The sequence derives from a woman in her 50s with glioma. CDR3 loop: CASSPAGSVAYEQYF. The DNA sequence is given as TGTGCCAGTAGTCCAGCAGGGAGCGTAGCCTACGAGCAGTACTTC.